This T cell receptor beta chain was profiled in a study of graft-versus-host responses after intestinal transplantation. Study overall: All recipients were given anti-thymocyte globulin induction, and tacrolimus and steroids were then administered for about three years.

Comments on this clone: Its target is unknown.

Study-level findings and limits: Declines in HvG clones occurring early post-transplant were associated with peak circulating GvH clone levels.

After removal of 0 bases from V and 7 bases from J, the junction contained 8 bases not matched to a gene. In germline, CDR1 is GTSNPN, CDR2 SVGIG (reference sequence). The CDR3 extends over 16 amino acids. The assay was immunoSEQ multiplex PCR, and TCRdb's table has in-frame clones only and misses some. The sample yields 80,000 to 85,000 clones, around 92% seen once. The TCR was taken from a human donor who received an intestinal transplant. J is TRBJ2-2 and V is TRBV30; the match to TRBD2 covers 10 bases. The input for sequencing was unstimulated CD4+ T cells sorted from spleen or lymph node cells, taken before intestinal transplant. CDR3 loop: CAWSVKRGGPGGELFF. CDR3 in DNA: TGTGCCTGGAGTGTAAAGCGGGGGGGCCCGGGCGGGGAGCTGTTTTTT.